Below, one T cell receptor beta chain is given with its context. The antigen is not known. The entry originates in a study of cytomegalovirus exposure and HLA in healthy donors. Across the study: Approximately 85 million unique TCRs from HLA-typed donors were held in an early release of data. The study, taken as a whole, reports: It was confirmed in vitro that three of the CMV-associated chains were specific for CMV antigens. Roughly uniform depth of sequencing across donors was assumed in presence/absence analyses.

Trimming left V 2 bases short and J 4 bases short, with 9 bases between. The V gene's germline CDR1 is SGHRS and CDR2 YFSETQ. CDR3 length: 13 residues. The primer mix had 60 Vbeta and 13 Jbeta primers. Libraries were prepared by immunoSEQ multiplex PCR; TCRdb keeps only in-frame clonotypes and omits some of them. The sample consists of over 150,000 clones, about 78% of them appearing once. The V and J genes are TRBV5-1 and TRBJ1-1, with D possibly matching TRBD1 (5 bases). Material for sequencing was PBMCs. The receptor's source is a woman in her 50s in good health and CMV-seropositive. CDR3 in amino acids: CASSLSRGTEAFF. The CDR3, as DNA: TGCGCCAGCAGCTTAAGTAGGGGCACTGAAGCTTTCTTT.